The text below deals with one T cell receptor (beta chain). Germline values: CDR1 SGDLS, CDR2 YYNGEE. J gave up 8 bases and V 4 bases, and 6 bases lay outside the gene matches. CDR3 length equals 13 residues. Method: immunoSEQ multiplex PCR; TCRdb's copy keeps in-frame clones and lacks some. The sample shows 140,000 or so clones, around 90% of them seen only once. The sample is drawn from a study of T cell responses to AZD1222 COVID-19 vaccine. Sample: peripheral blood, taken on day 0 of AZD1222 vaccination. The origin of this receptor is an adult in good health. The V call is TRBV9, the J call TRBJ2-1; 7 bases are a match to TRBD1. The DNA of the CDR3 is TGTGCCAGCAGCCGAACCAGGGGGTATGAGCAGTTCTTC. Protein sequence: CASSRTRGYEQFF.